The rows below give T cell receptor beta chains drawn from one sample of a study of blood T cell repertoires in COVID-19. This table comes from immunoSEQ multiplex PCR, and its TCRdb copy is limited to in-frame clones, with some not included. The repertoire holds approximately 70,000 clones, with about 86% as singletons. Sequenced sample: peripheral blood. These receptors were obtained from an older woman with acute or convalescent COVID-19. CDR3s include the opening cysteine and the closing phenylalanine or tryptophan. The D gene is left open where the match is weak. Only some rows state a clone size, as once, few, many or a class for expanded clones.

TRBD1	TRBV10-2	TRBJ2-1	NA	TGCGCCAGCACGACAGGGCGGGATGAGCAGTTCTTC	CASTTGRDEQFF
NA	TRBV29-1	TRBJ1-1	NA	TGCAGCGCCACGACAGGACTTAACACTGAAGCTTTCTTT	CSATTGLNTEAFF
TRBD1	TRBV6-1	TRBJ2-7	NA	TGTGCCAGCAGTGCTTCTAATTACAGGGGTATTCGTGAGGAGCAGTACTTC	CASSASNYRGIREEQYF
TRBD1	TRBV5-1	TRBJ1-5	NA	TGCGCCAGCAGCACCGGACAGGGGAATCAGCCCCAGCATTTT	CASSTGQGNQPQHF
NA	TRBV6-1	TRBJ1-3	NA	TGTGCCAGCAGTGATTTCTCAGGGTTTGGAAACACCATATATTTT	CASSDFSGFGNTIYF
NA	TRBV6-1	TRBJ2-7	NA	TGTGCCAGCAGTGAAGCCAGGGACTCCTACGAGCAGTACTTC	CASSEARDSYEQYF
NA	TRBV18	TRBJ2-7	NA	TGTGCCAGCTCACCACCCGGGGTAGTGGCCTACGAGCAGTACTTC	CASSPPGVVAYEQYF
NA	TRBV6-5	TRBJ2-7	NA	TGTGCCAGCAGCCAGAACGTTTTCTACGAGCAGTACTTC	CASSQNVFYEQYF
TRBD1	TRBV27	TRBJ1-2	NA	TGTGCCAGCAGTCGCACAGGGGGGATGGGGAACTATGGCTACACCTTC	CASSRTGGMGNYGYTF
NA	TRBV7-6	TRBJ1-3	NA	TGTGCCAGCAGATCCTCCGGGGGAGCCGGAAACACCATATATTTT	CASRSSGGAGNTIYF
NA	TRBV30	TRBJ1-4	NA	TGTGCCTGGAGTGTTGAGAGGGTCGATGAAAAACTGTTTTTT	CAWSVERVDEKLFF
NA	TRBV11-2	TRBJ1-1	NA	TGTGCCAGCAGCTTACAGGGTACTGAAGCTTTCTTT	CASSLQGTEAFF
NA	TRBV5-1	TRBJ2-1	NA	TGCGCCAGCAGCTTGTCTGAGGGAGAGGGTTACAATGAGCAGTTCTTC	CASSLSEGEGYNEQFF
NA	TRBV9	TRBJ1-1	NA	TGTGCCAGCAGCGCAGAAACTGTAGGGGTCGGGGGCACTGAAGCTTTCTTT	CASSAETVGVGGTEAFF
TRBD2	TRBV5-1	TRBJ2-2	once	TGCGCCAGCAGACTGGGACTAGCTGACATCGGGGAGCTGTTTTTT	CASRLGLADIGELFF
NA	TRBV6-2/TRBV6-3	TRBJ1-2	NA	TGTGCCAGCAGTCCGGACTTTAGCTATGGCTACACCTTC	CASSPDFSYGYTF
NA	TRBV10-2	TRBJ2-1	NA	TGCGCCCTCAACTCCCCAGGGAACAATGAGCAGTTCTTC	CALNSPGNNEQFF
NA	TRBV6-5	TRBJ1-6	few	TGTGCCAGCGCCCCGAGGATAGATAATTCACCCCTCCACTTT	CASAPRIDNSPLHF
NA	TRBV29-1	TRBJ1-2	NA	TGCAGCGTTGATGTGGCCTCCTATGGCTACACCTTC	CSVDVASYGYTF
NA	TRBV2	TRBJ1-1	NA	TGTGCCAGCAATACAGGTTTGAACACTGAAGCTTTCTTT	CASNTGLNTEAFF
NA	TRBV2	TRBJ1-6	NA	TGTGCCAGCAGTGAAGCAGGGAGTGCTTCACCCCTCCACTTT	CASSEAGSASPLHF
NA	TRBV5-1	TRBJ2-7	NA	TGCGCCAGCCGGTTGCCCCCGGGGTACGAGCAGTACTTC	CASRLPPGYEQYF
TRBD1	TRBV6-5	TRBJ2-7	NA	TGTGCCAGCAGCGCTACCGGGACAGCCTACGAGCAGTACTTC	CASSATGTAYEQYF
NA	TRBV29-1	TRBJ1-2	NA	TGCAGCGTTGAAGCCGACTATGGCTACACCTTC	CSVEADYGYTF
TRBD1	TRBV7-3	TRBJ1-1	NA	TGTGCCAGCAGCTTACAGGGGGGGAACACTGAAGCTTTCTTT	CASSLQGGNTEAFF
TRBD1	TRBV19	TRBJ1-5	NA	TGTGCCAGTACCTTAACAGGGGATAGCAATCAGCCCCAGCATTTT	CASTLTGDSNQPQHF
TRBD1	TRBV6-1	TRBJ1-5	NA	TGTGCCAGCAGTCCACACAGGGGCAGCAATCAGCCCCAGCATTTT	CASSPHRGSNQPQHF
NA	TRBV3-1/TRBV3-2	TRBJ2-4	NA	TGTGCCAGCAGCCGATCGGGAGAGCAGAACATTCAGTACTTC	CASSRSGEQNIQYF
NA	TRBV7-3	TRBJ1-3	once	TGTGCCAGCAGCCTATACTCTGGAAACACCATATATTTT	CASSLYSGNTIYF
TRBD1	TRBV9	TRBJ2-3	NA	TGTGCCAGCAGCTTTCGGACAGGTGCCACAGATACGCAGTATTTT	CASSFRTGATDTQYF
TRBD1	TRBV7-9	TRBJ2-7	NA	TGTGCCAGCAGCCCAGGGGGCCACGAGCAGTACTTC	CASSPGGHEQYF
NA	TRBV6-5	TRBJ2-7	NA	TGTGCCAGCAGTCCCCGGGGGGCAATCTACGAGCAGTACTTC	CASSPRGAIYEQYF
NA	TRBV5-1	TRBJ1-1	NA	TGCGCCAGCAGCTCCAAGGGGGTAAGGACTGAAGCTTTCTTT	CASSSKGVRTEAFF
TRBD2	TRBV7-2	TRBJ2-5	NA	TGTGCCAGCAGCCCACACACGGGACTAGCGGGGCAAGAGACCCAGTACTTC	CASSPHTGLAGQETQYF
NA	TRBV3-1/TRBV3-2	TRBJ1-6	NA	TGTGCCAGCAGCCAAGATCTAACAGGGAATAATTCACCCCTCCACTTT	CASSQDLTGNNSPLHF
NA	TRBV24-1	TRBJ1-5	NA	TGTGCCACCAGTGATTTCGGCAATCAGCCCCAGCATTTT	CATSDFGNQPQHF
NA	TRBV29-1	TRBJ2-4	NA	TGCAGCGTTGACAGGGGCAAAAACATTCAGTACTTC	CSVDRGKNIQYF